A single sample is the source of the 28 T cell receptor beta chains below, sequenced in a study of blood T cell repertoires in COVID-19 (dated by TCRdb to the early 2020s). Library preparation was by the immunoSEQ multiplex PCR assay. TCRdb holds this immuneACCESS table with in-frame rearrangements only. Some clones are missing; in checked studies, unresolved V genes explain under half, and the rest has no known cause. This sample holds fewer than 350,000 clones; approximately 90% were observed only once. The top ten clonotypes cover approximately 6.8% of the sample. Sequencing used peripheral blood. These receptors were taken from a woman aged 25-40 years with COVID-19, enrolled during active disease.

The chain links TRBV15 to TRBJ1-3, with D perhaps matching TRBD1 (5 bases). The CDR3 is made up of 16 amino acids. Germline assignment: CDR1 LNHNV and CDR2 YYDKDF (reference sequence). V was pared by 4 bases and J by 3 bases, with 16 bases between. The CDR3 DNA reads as TGTGCCACCAGCATTGATCCAGGGCAGTTTGGAAACACCATATATTTT. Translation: CATSIDPGQFGNTIYF.

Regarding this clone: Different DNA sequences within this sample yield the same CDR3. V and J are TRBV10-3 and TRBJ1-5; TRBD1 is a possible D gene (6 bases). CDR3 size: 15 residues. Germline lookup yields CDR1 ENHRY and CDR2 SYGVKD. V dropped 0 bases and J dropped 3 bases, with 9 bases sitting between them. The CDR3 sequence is CAISESGQSNQPQHF. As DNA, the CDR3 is TGTGCCATCAGTGAGTCTGGACAGTCCAATCAGCCCCAGCATTTT.

The CDR3 sequence: CASSIQEGDEQYF. In DNA, the CDR3 is TGCGCCAGCAGCATCCAAGAAGGGGACGAGCAGTACTTC. The chain uses TRBV5-1 and TRBJ2-7, with a tentative D call TRBD1 (5 bases). Deletions cut 4 bases from V and 5 bases from J, with 13 bases between. There are 13 residues in the CDR3. CDR1 and CDR2 (germline): SGHRS, YFSETQ. The full variable domain, with the rest looked up from reference TRBV5-1 and TRBJ2-7, is KAGVTQTPRYLIKTRGQQVTLSCSPISGHRSVSWYQQTPGQGLQFLFEYFSETQRNKGNFPGRFSGRQFSNSRSEMNVSTLELGDSALYLCASSIQEGDEQYFGPGTRLTVT.

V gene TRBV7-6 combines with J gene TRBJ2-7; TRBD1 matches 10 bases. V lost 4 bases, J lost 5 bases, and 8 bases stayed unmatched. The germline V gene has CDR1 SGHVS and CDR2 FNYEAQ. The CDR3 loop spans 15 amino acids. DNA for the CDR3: TGTGCCAGCAGCTCTAACGGGGACAGGGGAGACGAGCAGTACTTC. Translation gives CASSSNGDRGDEQYF.

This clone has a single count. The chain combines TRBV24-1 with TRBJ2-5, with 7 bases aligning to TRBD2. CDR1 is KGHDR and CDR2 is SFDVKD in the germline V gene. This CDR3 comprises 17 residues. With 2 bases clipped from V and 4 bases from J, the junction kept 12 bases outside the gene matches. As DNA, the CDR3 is TGTGCCACCAGTGATTCGGGACGGAGCGGGATCCTAGAGACCCAGTACTTC. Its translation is CATSDSGRSGILETQYF.

The CDR3 loop is CASSQATGEAFF. In nucleotides, the CDR3 is TGTGCCAGCAGCCAAGCGACAGGGGAAGCTTTCTTT. The chain has TRBV4-2 and TRBJ1-1, with 7 bases lining up with TRBD1. The CDR3 extends over 12 amino acids. Trimming removed 1 base from V and 8 bases from J; junction bases left unmatched: 1. In germline, CDR1 is LGHNA, CDR2 YNFKEQ.

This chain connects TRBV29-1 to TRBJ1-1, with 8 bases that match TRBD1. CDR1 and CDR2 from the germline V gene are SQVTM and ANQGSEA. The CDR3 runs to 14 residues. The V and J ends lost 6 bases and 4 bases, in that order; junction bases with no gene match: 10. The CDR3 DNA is TGCAGCGTATCCGCAGGGGGCGAGGTCACTGAAGCTTTCTTT. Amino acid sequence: CSVSAGGEVTEAFF.

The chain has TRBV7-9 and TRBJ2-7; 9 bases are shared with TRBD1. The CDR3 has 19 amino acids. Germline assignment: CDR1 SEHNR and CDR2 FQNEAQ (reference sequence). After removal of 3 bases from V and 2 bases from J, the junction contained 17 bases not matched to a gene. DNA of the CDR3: TGTGCCAGCAGCTTCCCCACAACGGCCGACAGGGGGTTCACCTACGAGCAGTACTTC. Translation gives CASSFPTTADRGFTYEQYF.

The CDR3 reads CASSASAGSSYNEQFF. The DNA for the CDR3 is TGTGCCAGCAGTGCATCGGCGGGTAGCTCCTACAATGAGCAGTTCTTC. The chain uses TRBV6-4 and TRBJ2-1; D may be TRBD2 (5 bases). Per germline, CDR1 MRHNA and CDR2 SNTAGT. CDR3 length: 16 amino acids. Trimming cost V 4 bases and J 0 bases, with 13 bases left between them.

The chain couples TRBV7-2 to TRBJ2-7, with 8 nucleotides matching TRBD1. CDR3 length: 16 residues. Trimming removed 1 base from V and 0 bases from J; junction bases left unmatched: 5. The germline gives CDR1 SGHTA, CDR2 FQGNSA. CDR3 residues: CASSLEPGTGSYEQYF. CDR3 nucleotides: TGTGCCAGCAGCTTAGAGCCCGGGACAGGCTCCTACGAGCAGTACTTC.

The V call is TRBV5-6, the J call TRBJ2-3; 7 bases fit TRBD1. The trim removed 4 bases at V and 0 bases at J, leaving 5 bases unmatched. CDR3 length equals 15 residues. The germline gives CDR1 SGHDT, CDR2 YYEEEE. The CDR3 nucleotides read TGTGCCAGCAGCCCGACAGGGACCAGCACAGATACGCAGTATTTT. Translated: CASSPTGTSTDTQYF.

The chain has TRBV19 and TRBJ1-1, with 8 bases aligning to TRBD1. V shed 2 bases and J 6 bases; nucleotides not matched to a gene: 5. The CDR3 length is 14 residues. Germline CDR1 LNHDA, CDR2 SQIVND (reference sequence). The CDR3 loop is CASSIRTGLAEAFF. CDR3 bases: TGTGCCAGTAGTATACGGACAGGGTTAGCTGAAGCTTTCTTT. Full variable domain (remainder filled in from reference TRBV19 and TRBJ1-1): DGGITQSPKYLFRKEGQNVTLSCEQNLNHDAMYWYRQDPGQGLRLIYYSQIVNDFQKGDIAEGYSVSREKKESFPLTVTSAQKNPTAFYLCASSIRTGLAEAFFGQGTRLTVV.

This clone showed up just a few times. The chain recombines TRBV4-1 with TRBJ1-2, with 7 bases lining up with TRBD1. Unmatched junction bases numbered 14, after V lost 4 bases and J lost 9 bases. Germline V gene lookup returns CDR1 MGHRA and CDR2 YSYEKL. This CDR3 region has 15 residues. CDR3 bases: TGCGCCAGCAGCCCTAGACAGGGCACCGAGGGAAGCTACACCTTC. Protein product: CASSPRQGTEGSYTF.

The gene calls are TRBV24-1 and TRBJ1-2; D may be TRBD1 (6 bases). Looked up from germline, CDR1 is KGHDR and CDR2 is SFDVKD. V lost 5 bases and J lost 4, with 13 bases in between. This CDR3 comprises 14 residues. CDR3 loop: CATSASTGLYGYTF. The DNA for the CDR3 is TGTGCCACCAGTGCCTCGACAGGTCTCTATGGCTACACCTTC.

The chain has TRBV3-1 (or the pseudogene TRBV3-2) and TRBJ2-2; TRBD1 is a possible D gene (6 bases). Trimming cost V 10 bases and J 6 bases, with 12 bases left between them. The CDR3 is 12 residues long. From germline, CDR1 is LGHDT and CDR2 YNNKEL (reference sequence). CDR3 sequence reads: CATTGLAGELFF. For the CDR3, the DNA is TGTGCCACAACAGGGTTAGCCGGGGAGCTGTTTTTT.

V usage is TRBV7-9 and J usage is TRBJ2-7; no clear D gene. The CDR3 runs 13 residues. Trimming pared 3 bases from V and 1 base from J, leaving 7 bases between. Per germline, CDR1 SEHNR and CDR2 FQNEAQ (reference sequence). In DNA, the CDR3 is TGTGCCAGCAGCTTGGCCAGATCCTACGAGCAGTACTTC. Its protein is CASSLARSYEQYF. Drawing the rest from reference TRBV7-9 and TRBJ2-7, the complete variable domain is DTGVSQNPRHKITKRGQNVTFRCDPISEHNRLYWYRQTLGQGPEFLTYFQNEAQLEKSRLLSDRFSAERPKGSFSTLEIQRTEQGDSAMYLCASSLARSYEQYFGPGTRLTVT.

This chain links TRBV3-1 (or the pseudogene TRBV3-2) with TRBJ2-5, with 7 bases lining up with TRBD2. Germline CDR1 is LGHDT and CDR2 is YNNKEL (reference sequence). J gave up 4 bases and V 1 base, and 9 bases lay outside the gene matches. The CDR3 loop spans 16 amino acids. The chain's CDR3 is CASSQVLGGGAETQYF. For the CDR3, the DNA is TGTGCCAGCAGCCAAGTTTTGGGGGGGGGTGCAGAGACCCAGTACTTC.

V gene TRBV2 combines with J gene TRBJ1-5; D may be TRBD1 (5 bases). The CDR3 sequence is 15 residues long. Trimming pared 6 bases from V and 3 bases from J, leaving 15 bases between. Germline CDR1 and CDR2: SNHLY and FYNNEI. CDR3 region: CASRGGRLVNQPQHF. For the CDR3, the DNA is TGTGCCAGCAGGGGGGGACGGTTGGTCAATCAGCCCCAGCATTTT.

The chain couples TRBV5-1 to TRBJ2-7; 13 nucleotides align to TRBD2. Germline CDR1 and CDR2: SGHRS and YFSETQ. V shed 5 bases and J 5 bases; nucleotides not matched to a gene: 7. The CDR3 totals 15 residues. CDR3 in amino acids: CASRPPGLAGNEQYF. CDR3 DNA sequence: TGCGCCAGCAGGCCTCCGGGACTAGCGGGAAACGAGCAGTACTTC.

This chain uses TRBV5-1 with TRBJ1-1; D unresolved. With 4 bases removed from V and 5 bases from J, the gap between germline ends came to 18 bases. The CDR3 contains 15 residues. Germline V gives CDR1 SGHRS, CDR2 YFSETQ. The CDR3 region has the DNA TGCGCCAGCAGCAACACGGGGTTTTTGAGGACTGAAGCTTTCTTT. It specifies CASSNTGFLRTEAFF.

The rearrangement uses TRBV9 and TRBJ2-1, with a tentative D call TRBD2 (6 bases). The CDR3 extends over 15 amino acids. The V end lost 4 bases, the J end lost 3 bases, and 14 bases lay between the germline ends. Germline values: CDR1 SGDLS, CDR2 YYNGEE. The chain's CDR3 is CASSIHRDFYNEQFF. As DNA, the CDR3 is TGTGCCAGCAGCATCCACCGGGACTTCTACAATGAGCAGTTCTTC.

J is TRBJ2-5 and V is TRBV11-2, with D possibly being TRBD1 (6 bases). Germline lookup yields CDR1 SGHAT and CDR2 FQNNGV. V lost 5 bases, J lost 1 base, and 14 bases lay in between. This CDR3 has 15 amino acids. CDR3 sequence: CASSRRDRFQETQYF. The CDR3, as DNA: TGTGCCAGCAGCCGCAGAGACAGGTTCCAAGAGACCCAGTACTTC.

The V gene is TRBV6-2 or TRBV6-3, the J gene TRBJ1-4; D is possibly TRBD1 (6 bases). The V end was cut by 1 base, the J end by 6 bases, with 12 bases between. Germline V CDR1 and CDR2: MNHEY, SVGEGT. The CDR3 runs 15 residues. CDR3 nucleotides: TGTGCCAGCAGTTACTACGGGGGGCACTATGAAAAACTGTTTTTT. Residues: CASSYYGGHYEKLFF.

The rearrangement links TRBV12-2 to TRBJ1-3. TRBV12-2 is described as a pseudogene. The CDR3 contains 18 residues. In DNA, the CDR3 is TGTGCAAGTCGCCCACCCCCGACCGGGAGATTCTCTGGAAACACCATATATTTT. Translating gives CASRPPPTGRFSGNTIYF.

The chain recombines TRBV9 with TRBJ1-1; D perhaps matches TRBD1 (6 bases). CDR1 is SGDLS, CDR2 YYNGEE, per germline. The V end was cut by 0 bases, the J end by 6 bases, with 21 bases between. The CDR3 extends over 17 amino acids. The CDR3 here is CASSVADYTGLRPEAFF. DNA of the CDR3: TGTGCCAGCAGCGTAGCGGATTATACAGGGCTAAGGCCTGAAGCTTTCTTT.

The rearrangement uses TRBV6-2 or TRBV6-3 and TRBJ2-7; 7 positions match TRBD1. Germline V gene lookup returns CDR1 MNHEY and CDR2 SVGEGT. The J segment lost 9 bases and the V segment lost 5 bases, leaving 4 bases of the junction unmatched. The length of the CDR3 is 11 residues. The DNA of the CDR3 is TGTGCCAGCAGTGACAGGGTCGGGCAGTACTTC. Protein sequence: CASSDRVGQYF.

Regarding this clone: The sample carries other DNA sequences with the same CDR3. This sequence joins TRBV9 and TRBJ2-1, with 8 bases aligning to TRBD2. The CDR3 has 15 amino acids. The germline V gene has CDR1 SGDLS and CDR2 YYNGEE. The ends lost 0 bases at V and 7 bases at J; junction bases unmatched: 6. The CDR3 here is CASSVAGGPRNEQFF. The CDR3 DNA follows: TGTGCCAGCAGCGTAGCGGGAGGGCCACGAAATGAGCAGTTCTTC.

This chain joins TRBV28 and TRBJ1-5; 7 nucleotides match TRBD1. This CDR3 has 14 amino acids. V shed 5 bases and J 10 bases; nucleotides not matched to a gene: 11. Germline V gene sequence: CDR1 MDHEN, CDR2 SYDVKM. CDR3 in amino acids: CASSQGQRKSPQHF. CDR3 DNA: TGTGCCAGCAGTCAGGGACAGCGTAAGTCCCCCCAGCATTTT.